This TCR beta chain was sequenced during a study of T cell responses to AZD1222 COVID-19 vaccine. The CDR3 contains 15 residues. CDR1 is MNHEY, CDR2 SMNVEV, per germline (reference sequence). V dropped 8 bases and J dropped 3; count of bases not matched to a gene: 7. Data came from immunoSEQ multiplex PCR; TCRdb stores just in-frame clones and leaves some out. This sample has roughly 150,000 clones, with more than 70% found just once. The sample was peripheral blood, taken on day 0 of MenACWY control vaccination. The J gene is TRBJ1-5, the V gene TRBV27, with 10 bases lining up with TRBD1. The receptor was derived from an adult in good health. The CDR3 loop reads CASGMGQGINQPQHF. CDR3 nucleotides: TGTGCCAGCGGGATGGGACAGGGGATCAATCAGCCCCAGCATTTT.